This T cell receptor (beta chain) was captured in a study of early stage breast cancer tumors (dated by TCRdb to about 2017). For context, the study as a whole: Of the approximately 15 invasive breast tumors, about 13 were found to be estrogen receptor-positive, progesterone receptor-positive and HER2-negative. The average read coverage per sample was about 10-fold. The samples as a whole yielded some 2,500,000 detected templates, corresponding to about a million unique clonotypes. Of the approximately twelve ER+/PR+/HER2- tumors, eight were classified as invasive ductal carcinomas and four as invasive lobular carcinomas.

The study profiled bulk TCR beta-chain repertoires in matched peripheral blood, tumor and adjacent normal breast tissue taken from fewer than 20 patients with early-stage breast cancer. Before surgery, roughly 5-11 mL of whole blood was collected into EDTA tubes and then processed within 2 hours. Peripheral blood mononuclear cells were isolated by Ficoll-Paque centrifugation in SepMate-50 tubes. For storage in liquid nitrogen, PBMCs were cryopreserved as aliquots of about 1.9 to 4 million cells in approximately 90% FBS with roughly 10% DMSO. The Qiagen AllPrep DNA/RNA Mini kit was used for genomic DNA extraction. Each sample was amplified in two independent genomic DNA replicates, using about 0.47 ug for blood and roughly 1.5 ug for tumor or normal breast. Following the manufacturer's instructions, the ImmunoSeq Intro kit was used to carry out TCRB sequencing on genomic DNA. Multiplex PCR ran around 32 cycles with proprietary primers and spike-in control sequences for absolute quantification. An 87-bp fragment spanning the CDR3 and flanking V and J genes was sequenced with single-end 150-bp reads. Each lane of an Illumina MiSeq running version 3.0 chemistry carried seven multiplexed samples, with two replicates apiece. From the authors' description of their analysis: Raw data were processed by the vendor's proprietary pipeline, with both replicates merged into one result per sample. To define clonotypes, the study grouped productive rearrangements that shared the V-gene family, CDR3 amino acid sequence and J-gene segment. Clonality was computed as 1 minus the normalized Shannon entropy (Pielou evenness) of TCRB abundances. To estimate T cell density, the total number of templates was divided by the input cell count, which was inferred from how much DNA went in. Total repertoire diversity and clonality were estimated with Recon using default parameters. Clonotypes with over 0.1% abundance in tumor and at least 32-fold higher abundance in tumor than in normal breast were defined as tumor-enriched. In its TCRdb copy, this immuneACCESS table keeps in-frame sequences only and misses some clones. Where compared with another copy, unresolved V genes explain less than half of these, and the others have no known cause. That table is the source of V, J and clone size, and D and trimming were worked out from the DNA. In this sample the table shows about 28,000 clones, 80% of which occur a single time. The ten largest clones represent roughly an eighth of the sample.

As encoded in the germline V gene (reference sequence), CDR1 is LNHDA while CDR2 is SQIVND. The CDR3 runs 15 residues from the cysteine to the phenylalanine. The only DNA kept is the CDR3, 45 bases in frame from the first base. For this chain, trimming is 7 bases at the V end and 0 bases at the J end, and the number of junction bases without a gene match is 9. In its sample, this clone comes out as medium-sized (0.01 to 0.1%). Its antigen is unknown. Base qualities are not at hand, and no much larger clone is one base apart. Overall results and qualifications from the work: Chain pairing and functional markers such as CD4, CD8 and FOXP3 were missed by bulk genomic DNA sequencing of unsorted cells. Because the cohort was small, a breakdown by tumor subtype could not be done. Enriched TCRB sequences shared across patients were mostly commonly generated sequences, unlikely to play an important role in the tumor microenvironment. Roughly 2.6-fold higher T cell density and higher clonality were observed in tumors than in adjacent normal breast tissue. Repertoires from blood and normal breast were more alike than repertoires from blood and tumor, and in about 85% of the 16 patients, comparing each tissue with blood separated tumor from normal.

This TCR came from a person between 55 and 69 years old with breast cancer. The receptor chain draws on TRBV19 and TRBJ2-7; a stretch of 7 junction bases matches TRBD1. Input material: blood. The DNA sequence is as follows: TGTGCCAGTACCGCTAAGGACAGGCCCTCCTACGAGCAGTACTTC. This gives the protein CASTAKDRPSYEQYF.